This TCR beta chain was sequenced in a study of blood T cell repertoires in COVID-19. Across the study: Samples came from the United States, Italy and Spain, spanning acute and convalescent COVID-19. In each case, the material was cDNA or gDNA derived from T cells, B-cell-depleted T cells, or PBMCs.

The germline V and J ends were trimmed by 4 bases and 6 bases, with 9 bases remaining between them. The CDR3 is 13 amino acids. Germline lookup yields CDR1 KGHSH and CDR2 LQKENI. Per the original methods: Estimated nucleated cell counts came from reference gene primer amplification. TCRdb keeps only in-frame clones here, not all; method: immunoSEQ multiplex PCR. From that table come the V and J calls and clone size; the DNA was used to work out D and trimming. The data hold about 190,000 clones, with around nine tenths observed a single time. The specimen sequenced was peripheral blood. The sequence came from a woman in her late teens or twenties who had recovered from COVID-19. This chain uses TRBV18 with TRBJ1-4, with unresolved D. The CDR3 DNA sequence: TGTGCCAGCTCACGGAGCCGGGATGAAAAACTGTTTTTT. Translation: CASSRSRDEKLFF.